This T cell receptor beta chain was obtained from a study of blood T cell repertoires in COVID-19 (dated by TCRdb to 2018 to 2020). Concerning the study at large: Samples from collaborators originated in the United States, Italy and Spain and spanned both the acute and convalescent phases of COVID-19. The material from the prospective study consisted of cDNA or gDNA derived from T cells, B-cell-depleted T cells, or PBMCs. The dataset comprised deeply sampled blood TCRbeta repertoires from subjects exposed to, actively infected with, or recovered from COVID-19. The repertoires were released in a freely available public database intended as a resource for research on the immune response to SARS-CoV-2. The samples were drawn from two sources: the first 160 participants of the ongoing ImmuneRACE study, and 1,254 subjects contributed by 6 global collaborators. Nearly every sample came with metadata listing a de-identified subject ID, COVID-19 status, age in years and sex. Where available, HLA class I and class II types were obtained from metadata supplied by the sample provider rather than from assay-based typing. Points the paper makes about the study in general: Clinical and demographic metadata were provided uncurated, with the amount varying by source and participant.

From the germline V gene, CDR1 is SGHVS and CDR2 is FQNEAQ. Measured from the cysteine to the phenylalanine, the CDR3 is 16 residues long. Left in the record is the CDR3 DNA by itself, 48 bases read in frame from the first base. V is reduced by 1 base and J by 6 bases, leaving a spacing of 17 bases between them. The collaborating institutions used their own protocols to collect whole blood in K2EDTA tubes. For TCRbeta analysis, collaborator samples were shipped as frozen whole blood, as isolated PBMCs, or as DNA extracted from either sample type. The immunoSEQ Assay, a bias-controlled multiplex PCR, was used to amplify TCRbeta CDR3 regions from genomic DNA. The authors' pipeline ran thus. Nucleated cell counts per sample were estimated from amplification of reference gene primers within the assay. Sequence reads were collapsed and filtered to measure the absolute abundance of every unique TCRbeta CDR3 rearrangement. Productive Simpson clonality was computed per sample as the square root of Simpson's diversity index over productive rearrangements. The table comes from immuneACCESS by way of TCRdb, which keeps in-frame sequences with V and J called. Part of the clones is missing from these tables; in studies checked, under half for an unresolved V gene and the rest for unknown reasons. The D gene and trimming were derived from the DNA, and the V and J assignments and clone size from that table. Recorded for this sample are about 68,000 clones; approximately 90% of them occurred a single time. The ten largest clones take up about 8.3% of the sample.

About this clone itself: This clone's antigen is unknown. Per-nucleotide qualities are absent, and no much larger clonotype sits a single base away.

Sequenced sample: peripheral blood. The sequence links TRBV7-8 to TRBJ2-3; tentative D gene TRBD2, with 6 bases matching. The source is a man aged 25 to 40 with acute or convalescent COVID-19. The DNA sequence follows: TGTGCCAGCAGCTTAGTTCCGACTAGATTTTCGGATACGCAGTATTTT. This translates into CASSLVPTRFSDTQYF.